This T cell receptor beta chain was identified during a study of control samples from healthy donors and cancer patients. The germline gives CDR1 ENHRY, CDR2 SYGVKD. This CDR3 contains 15 residues. With 0 bases clipped from V and 4 bases from J, the junction kept 4 bases outside the gene matches. Data came from immunoSEQ multiplex PCR; TCRdb stores just in-frame clones and leaves some out. This sample has some 170,000 clones, with roughly 94% found just once. The chain recombines TRBV10-3 with TRBJ2-5; 8 bases map to TRBD1. This receptor was obtained from a man aged 55 to 69 with colorectal cancer. Sequencing was done on a sample of PBMCs. The CDR3 coding sequence is TGTGCCATCAGTGAGTCGAACCAGGGGGCAGAGACCCAGTACTTC. Translation gives CAISESNQGAETQYF.